This T cell receptor beta chain originates from a study of cytotoxic CD8 clonotypes in ibrutinib-treated CLL. Across the study: Response samples were obtained once patients had received a median about 12 months of treatment, range 6 to 36.

Whole-study findings and limits: Timing of sampling differed between sustained-remission and progressing patients.

Germline CDR1 reads SGDLS; CDR2 reads YYNGEE. The CDR3 is 14 amino acids. Trimming removed 4 bases from V and 10 bases from J; junction bases left unmatched: 6. Only one count was recorded for this clone. Antigen unknown. The method was immunoSEQ multiplex PCR; TCRdb's version includes in-frame clones alone and lacks a portion of them. Of 150,000 to 200,000 clones in the sample, 70% to 90% were seen once. The sample was PBMCs, taken at disease progression, from a patient treated with ibrutinib. The source of this sequence is a human donor with chronic lymphocytic leukemia. The chain combines TRBV9 with TRBJ2-1; 12 positions match TRBD2. CDR3 DNA: TGTGCCAGCAGCACCAGACTAGCGGGAGACGAGCAGTTCTTC. Protein: CASSTRLAGDEQFF.